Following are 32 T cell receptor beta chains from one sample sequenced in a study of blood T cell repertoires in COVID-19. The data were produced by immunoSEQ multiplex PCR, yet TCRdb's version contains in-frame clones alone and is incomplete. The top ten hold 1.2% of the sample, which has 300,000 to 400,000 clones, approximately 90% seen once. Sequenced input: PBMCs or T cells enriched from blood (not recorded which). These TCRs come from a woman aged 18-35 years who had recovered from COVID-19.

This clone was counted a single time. CDR3: CASSQSGIRTYEQYF. The CDR3, as DNA: TGCGCCAGCAGTCAATCGGGGATTAGGACTTACGAGCAGTACTTC. The rearrangement links TRBV23-1 to TRBJ2-7, with a tentative D call TRBD2 (5 bases). TRBV23-1 is an ORF, with its function uncertain. This CDR3 is built from 15 residues. V lost 0 bases to trimming and J lost 4 bases, with 13 bases between them.

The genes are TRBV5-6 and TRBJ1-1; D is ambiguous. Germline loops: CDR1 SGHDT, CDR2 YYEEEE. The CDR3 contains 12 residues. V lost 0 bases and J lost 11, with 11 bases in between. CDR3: CASSLGEWEAFF. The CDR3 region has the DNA TGTGCCAGCAGCTTGGGGGAATGGGAGGCTTTCTTT.

The CDR3, as DNA: TGTGCCAGCAGCTTCACAGCGGCCGGGGAGCTGTTTTTT. Translated: CASSFTAAGELFF. The chain is built from TRBV5-6 and TRBJ2-2; D perhaps matches TRBD2 (5 bases). The germline V gene has CDR1 SGHDT and CDR2 YYEEEE. Trimming cost V 2 bases and J 6 bases, with 8 bases left between them. CDR3 length: 13 amino acids.

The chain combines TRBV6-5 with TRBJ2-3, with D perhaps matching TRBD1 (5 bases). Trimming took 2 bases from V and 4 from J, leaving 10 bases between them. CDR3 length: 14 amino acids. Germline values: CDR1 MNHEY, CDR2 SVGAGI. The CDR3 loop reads CASSYGQGADTQYF. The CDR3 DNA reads TGTGCCAGCAGTTACGGGCAGGGTGCAGATACGCAGTATTTT.

CDR3 DNA sequence: TGTGCCAGCAGTTTCGGACATAACTATGGCTACACCTTC. Protein sequence: CASSFGHNYGYTF. This chain uses TRBV12-3 or TRBV12-4 with TRBJ1-2, with D perhaps matching TRBD1 (5 bases). The CDR3 extends over 13 amino acids. Trimming cost V 3 bases and J 1 base, with 6 bases left between them.

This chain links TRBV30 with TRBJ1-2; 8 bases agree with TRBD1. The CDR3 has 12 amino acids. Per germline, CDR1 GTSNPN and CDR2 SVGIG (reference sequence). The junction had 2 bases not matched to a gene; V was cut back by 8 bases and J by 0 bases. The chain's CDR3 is CAGQGPNYGYTF. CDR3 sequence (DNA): TGTGCCGGACAGGGTCCTAACTATGGCTACACCTTC.

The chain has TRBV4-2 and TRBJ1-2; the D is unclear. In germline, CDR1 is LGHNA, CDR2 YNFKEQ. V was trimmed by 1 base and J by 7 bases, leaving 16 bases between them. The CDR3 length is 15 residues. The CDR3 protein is CASSQASNSGLGYTF. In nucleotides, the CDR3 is TGTGCCAGCAGCCAAGCTTCTAACAGTGGACTTGGCTACACCTTC.

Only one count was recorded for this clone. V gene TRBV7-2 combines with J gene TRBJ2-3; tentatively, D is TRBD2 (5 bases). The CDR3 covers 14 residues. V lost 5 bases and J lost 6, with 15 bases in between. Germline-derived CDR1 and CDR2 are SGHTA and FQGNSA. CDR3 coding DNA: TGTGCCAGCAGCCCCCCCGGGGTTACGGATACGCAGTATTTT. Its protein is CASSPPGVTDTQYF.

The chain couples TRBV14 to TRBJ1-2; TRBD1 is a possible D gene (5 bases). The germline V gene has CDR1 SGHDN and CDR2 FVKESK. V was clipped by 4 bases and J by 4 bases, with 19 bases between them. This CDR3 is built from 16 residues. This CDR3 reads CASSPIDSVTFYGYTF. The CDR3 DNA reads TGTGCCAGCAGCCCCATCGACAGCGTAACCTTCTATGGCTACACCTTC.

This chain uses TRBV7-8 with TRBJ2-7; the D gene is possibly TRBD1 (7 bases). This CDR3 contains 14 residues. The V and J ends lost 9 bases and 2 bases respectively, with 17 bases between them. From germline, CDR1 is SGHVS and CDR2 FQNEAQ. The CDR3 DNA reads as TGTGCCAGTCGGGGGACAGACAACACCTACGAGCAGTACTTC. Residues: CASRGTDNTYEQYF.

The chain's CDR3 is CASSPGNGARAKNIQYF. The CDR3 DNA reads as TGTGCCAGCTCACCAGGGAATGGGGCGAGGGCCAAAAACATTCAGTACTTC. The chain couples TRBV18 to TRBJ2-4; D may be TRBD1 (5 bases). Trimming shortened V by 2 bases and J by 1 base, and 15 bases separated the two germline ends. The CDR3 loop spans 17 amino acids. Looked up from germline, CDR1 is KGHSH and CDR2 is LQKENI.

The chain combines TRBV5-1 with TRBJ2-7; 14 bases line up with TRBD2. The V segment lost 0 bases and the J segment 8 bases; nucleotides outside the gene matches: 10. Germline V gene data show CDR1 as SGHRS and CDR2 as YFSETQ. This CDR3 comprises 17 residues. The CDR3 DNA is TGCGCCAGCAGCTTGGAGGGGATAGGGACTAGCGGGGGCAAGCAGTACTTC. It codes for CASSLEGIGTSGGKQYF.

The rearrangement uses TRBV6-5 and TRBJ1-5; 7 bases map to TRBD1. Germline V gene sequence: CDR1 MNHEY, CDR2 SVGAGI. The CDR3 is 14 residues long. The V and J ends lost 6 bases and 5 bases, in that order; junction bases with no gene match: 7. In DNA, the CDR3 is TGTGCCAGCAGGTACGGGACAGAGGATCAGCCCCAGCATTTT. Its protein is CASRYGTEDQPQHF.

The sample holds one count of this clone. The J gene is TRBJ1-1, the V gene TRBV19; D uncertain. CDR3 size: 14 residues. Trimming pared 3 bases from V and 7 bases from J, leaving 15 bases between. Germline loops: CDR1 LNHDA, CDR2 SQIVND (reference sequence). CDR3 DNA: TGTGCCAGTAGTATGGTGTCTAGGCAGAATGAAGCTTTCTTT. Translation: CASSMVSRQNEAFF.

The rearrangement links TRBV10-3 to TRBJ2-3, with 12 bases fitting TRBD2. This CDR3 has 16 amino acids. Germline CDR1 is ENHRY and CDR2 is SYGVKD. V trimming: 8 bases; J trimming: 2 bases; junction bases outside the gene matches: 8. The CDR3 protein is CAISLTSGGATDTQYF. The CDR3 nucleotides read TGTGCCATCTCCCTGACTAGCGGGGGCGCCACAGATACGCAGTATTTT.

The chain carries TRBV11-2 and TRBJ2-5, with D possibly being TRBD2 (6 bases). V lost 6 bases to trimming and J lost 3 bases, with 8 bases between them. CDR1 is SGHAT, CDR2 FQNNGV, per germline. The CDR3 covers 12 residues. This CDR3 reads CASSKREETQYF. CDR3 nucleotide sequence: TGTGCCAGCAGTAAGCGGGAAGAGACCCAGTACTTC. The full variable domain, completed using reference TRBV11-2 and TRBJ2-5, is EAGVAQSPRYKIIEKRQSVAFWCNPISGHATLYWYQQILGQGPKLLIQFQNNGVVDDSQLPKDRFSAERLKGVDSTLKIQPAKLEDSAVYLCASSKREETQYFGPGTRLLVL.

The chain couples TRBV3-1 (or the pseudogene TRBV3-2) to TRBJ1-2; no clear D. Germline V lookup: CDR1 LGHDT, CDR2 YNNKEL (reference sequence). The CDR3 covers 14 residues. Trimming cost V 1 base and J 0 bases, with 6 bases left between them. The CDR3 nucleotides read TGTGCCAGCAGCCAAGGTCTAGCTAACTATGGCTACACCTTC. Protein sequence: CASSQGLANYGYTF.

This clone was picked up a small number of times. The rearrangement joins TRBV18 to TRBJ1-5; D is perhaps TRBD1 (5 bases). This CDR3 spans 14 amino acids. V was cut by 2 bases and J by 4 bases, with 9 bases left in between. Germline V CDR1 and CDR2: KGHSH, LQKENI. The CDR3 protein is CASSPVQENQPQHF. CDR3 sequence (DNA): TGTGCCAGCTCACCAGTACAGGAGAATCAGCCCCAGCATTTT.

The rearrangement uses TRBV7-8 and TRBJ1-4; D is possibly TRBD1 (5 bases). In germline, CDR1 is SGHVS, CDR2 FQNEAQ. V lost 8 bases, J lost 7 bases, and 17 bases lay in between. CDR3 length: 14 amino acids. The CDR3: CASGTGGSGEKLFF. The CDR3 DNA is TGTGCCAGCGGGACGGGAGGGTCAGGTGAAAAACTGTTTTTT.

The CDR3 DNA reads as TGTGCCAGCAGTTTCGGGAACACTGAAGCTTTCTTT. This gives the protein CASSFGNTEAFF. V is TRBV25-1 and J is TRBJ1-1; D gene unclear. Germline CDR1 MGHDK, CDR2 SYGVNS. With 5 bases removed from V and 1 base from J, the gap between germline ends came to 5 bases. The CDR3 sequence is 12 residues long.

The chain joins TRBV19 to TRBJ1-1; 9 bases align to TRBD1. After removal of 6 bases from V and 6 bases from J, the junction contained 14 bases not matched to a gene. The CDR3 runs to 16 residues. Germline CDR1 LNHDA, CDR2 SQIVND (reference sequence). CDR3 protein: CASRKNTGTGTPEAFF. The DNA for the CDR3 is TGTGCCAGTAGAAAAAACACCGGGACAGGGACCCCTGAAGCTTTCTTT.

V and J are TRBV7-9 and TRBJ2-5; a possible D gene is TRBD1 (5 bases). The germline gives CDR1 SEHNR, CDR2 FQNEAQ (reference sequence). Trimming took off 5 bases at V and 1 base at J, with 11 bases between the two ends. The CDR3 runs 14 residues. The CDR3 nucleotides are TGTGCCAGCAGCCCGGACATATCCCAAGAGACCCAGTACTTC. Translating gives CASSPDISQETQYF.

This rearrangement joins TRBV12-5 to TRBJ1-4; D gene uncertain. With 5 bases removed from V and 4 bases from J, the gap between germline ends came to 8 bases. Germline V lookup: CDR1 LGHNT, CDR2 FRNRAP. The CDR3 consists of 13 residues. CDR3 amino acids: CASGVGSNEKLFF. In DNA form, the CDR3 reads TGTGCTAGTGGTGTGGGTAGTAATGAAAAACTGTTTTTT.

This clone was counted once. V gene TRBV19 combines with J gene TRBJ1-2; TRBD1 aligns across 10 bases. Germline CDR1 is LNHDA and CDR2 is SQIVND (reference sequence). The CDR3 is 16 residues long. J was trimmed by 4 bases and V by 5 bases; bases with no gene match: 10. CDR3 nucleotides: TGTGCCAGTAGTCCGATGACAGGGGGCTTTACCTATGGCTACACCTTC. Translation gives CASSPMTGGFTYGYTF. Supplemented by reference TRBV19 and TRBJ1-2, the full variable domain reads DGGITQSPKYLFRKEGQNVTLSCEQNLNHDAMYWYRQDPGQGLRLIYYSQIVNDFQKGDIAEGYSVSREKKESFPLTVTSAQKNPTAFYLCASSPMTGGFTYGYTFGSGTRLTVV.

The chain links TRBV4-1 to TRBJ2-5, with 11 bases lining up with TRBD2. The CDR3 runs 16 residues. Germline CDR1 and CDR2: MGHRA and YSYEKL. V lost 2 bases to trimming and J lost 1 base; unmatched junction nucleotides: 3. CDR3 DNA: TGCGCCAGCAGCCAACTAGCGGGGGGCCCCCAAGAGACCCAGTACTTC. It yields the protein CASSQLAGGPQETQYF.

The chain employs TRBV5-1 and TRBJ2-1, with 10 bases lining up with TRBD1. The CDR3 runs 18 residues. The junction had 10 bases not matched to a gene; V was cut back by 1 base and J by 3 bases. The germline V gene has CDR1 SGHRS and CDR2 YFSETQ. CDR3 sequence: CASSLRGTGVGYYNEQFF. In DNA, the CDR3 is TGCGCCAGCAGCTTGAGGGGGACAGGGGTTGGGTACTACAATGAGCAGTTCTTC.

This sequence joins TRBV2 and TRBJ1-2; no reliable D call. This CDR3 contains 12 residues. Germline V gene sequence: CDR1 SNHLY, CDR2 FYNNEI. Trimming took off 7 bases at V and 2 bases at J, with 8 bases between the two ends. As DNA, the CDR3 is TGTGCCAGCAACGGCGGAAACTATGGCTACACCTTC. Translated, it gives CASNGGNYGYTF.

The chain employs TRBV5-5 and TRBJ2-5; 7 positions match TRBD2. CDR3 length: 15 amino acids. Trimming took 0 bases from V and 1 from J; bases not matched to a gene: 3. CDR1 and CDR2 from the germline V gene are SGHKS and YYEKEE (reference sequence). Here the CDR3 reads CASSLGGGLQETQYF. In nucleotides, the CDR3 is TGTGCCAGCAGCTTGGGCGGGGGACTCCAAGAGACCCAGTACTTC.

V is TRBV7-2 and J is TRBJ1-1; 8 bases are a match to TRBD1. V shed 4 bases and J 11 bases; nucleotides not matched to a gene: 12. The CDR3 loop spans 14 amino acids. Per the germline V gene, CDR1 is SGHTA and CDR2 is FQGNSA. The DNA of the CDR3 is TGTGCCAGCAGCTCCGCGACAGGGGTCGGTGGGGCTTTCTTT. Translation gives CASSSATGVGGAFF.

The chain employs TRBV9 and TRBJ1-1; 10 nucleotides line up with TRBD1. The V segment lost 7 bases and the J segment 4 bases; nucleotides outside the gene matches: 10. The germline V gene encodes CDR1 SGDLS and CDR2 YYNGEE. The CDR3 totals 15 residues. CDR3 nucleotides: TGTGCCAGCGCCCGAAGGACAGGGGGGGGCACTGAAGCTTTCTTT. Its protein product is CASARRTGGGTEAFF.

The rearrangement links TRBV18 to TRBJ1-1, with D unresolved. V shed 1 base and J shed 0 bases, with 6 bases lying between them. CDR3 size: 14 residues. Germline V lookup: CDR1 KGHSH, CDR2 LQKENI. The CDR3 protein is CASSPRALNTEAFF. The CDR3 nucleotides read TGTGCCAGCTCACCACGGGCGTTGAACACTGAAGCTTTCTTT. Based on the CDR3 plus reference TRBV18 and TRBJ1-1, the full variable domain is NAGVMQNPRHLVRRRGQEARLRCSPMKGHSHVYWYRQLPEEGLKFMVYLQKENIIDESGMPKERFSAEFPKEGPSILRIQQVVRGDSAAYFCASSPRALNTEAFFGQGTRLTVV.

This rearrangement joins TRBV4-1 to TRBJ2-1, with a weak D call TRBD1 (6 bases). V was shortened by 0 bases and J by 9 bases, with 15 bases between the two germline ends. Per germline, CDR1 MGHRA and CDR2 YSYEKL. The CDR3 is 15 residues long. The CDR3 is CASSQEGDTRGEQFF. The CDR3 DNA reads TGCGCCAGCAGCCAAGAAGGGGACACAAGAGGTGAGCAGTTCTTC.